These 28 T cell receptor beta chains came from one sample sequenced in a study of lymphopenia after photon versus proton radiotherapy. The table came from immunoSEQ multiplex PCR; TCRdb's copy has only in-frame clones and leaves some out. The sample has 30,000 or so clones; 85% to 90% are singletons. The source material was peripheral blood, sampled from a patient treated with proton-based radiotherapy. Every receptor here comes from a woman in her fifties or sixties with cholangiocarcinoma. Some clones in this sample may be carry-over from other donors' samples.

The chain recombines TRBV27 with TRBJ2-3, with D possibly matching TRBD2 (6 bases). V was clipped by 6 bases and J by 1 base, with 17 bases between them. Germline-derived CDR1 and CDR2 are MNHEY and SMNVEV (reference sequence). This CDR3 is built from 16 residues. CDR3 sequence reads: CASSAFVPGGTDTQYF. The CDR3 DNA follows: TGTGCCAGCAGCGCCTTCGTTCCGGGGGGCACAGATACGCAGTATTTT.

The rearrangement links TRBV5-1 to TRBJ2-3, with D possibly matching TRBD1 (6 bases). Germline CDR1 SGHRS, CDR2 YFSETQ. The CDR3 is 14 amino acids. V gave up 4 bases and J gave up 2 bases, with 11 bases separating them. CDR3 sequence reads: CASSEPGATDTQYF. The CDR3 DNA reads TGCGCCAGCAGCGAACCAGGGGCCACAGATACGCAGTATTTT.

CDR3 loop: CASSVSGQGRNEQFF. For the CDR3, the DNA is TGTGCCAGCAGTGTATCGGGACAGGGTCGCAATGAGCAGTTCTTC. V gene TRBV6-1 combines with J gene TRBJ2-1; TRBD1 aligns across 9 bases. Germline CDR1 is MNHNS and CDR2 is SASEGT. The V segment lost 4 bases and the J segment 6 bases; nucleotides outside the gene matches: 7. The CDR3 contains 15 residues.

The V and J genes are TRBV10-1 and TRBJ1-5; weak D call: TRBD1 (5 bases). V was shortened by 4 bases and J by 4 bases, with 8 bases between the two germline ends. The CDR3 length is 13 residues. The germline V gene has CDR1 WNHNN and CDR2 SYGVQD (reference sequence). CDR3 sequence reads: CASSAGGNQPQHF. The DNA of the CDR3 is TGCGCCAGCAGTGCTGGGGGTAATCAGCCCCAGCATTTT.

The genes are TRBV2 and TRBJ2-1; D might be TRBD1 or TRBD2, each matching 5 bases. The CDR3 totals 12 residues. Trimming took 6 bases from V and 14 from J, leaving 17 bases between them. CDR1 is SNHLY, CDR2 FYNNEI, per germline. For the CDR3, the DNA is TGTGCCAGCAGGGGAACCGGGACGGAGAAGTTCTTC. Translating it yields CASRGTGTEKFF.

J is TRBJ1-1 and V is TRBV28; D is perhaps TRBD1 (5 bases). Germline assignment: CDR1 MDHEN and CDR2 SYDVKM. V shed 6 bases and J shed 2 bases, with 10 bases lying between them. The CDR3 totals 13 residues. The CDR3 sequence is CASSHDRNTEAFF. CDR3 sequence (DNA): TGTGCCAGCAGCCATGACAGAAACACTGAAGCTTTCTTT.

Only one count was recorded for this clone. The V call is TRBV18, the J call TRBJ1-2; 8 bases are a match to TRBD1. Per the germline V gene, CDR1 is KGHSH and CDR2 is LQKENI. The trim removed 3 bases at V and 5 bases at J, leaving 5 bases unmatched. This CDR3 is built from 14 residues. Here the CDR3 reads CASSPPTGAYGYTF. In nucleotides, the CDR3 is TGTGCCAGCTCACCCCCGACAGGGGCGTATGGCTACACCTTC.

This chain connects TRBV5-1 to TRBJ2-1; D possibly corresponds to TRBD2 (5 bases). Trimming stripped 2 bases from V and 4 bases from J, with 13 bases between. The V gene's germline CDR1 is SGHRS and CDR2 YFSETQ. CDR3 length: 15 residues. The CDR3 is CASSLGLAEYNEQFF. CDR3 nucleotides: TGCGCCAGCAGCTTAGGCCTAGCAGAATACAATGAGCAGTTCTTC.

V gene TRBV6-1 combines with J gene TRBJ2-3, with D possibly called TRBD1 or TRBD2 (5 bases each). CDR1 and CDR2 from the germline V gene are MNHNS and SASEGT. Trimming shortened V by 5 bases and J by 2 bases, and 14 bases separated the two germline ends. There are 15 residues in the CDR3. The CDR3 nucleotides are TGTGCCAGCAGTCCCGGGACCAGGACCACAGATACGCAGTATTTT. It is translated as CASSPGTRTTDTQYF.

The chain recombines TRBV6-6 with TRBJ1-2, with 7 nucleotides matching TRBD1. Germline-derived CDR1 and CDR2 are MNHNY and SVGAGI (reference sequence). The CDR3 is made up of 13 amino acids. V lost 7 bases and J lost 4; bases outside the gene matches: 6. The CDR3 DNA follows: TGTGCCAGCATCCCGACAGGGCGCTATGGCTACACCTTC. Encoded protein: CASIPTGRYGYTF.

This clone has only one observation. V gene TRBV27 combines with J gene TRBJ2-1, with D tentatively TRBD1 (5 bases). Trimming cost V 2 bases and J 4 bases, with 9 bases left between them. The CDR3 has 14 amino acids. CDR1 is MNHEY, CDR2 SMNVEV, per germline (reference sequence). This CDR3 reads CASSLGQGYNEQFF. The CDR3 DNA follows: TGTGCCAGCAGTTTAGGGCAGGGTTACAATGAGCAGTTCTTC.

The chain couples TRBV7-9 to TRBJ2-7; 9 nucleotides agree with TRBD2. Germline V gives CDR1 SEHNR, CDR2 FQNEAQ (reference sequence). Losses at the gene ends were 10 bases for V and 0 bases for J; bases not matched to a gene: 4. The CDR3 sequence is 13 residues long. This CDR3 is CAISSGNSYEQYF. CDR3 in DNA: TGTGCCATCTCTAGCGGGAACTCCTACGAGCAGTACTTC.

This clone has a handful of counts. J is TRBJ1-4 and V is TRBV27; D call uncertain. The germline V and J ends were trimmed by 8 bases and 5 bases, with 15 bases remaining between them. Germline CDR1 is MNHEY and CDR2 is SMNVEV (reference sequence). This CDR3 has 14 amino acids. The CDR3 here is CASGGGEGNEKLFF. The CDR3 nucleotides are TGTGCCAGCGGTGGCGGGGAGGGAAATGAAAAACTGTTTTTT.

The rearrangement links TRBV10-1 to TRBJ1-1, with TRBD1 matching 10 bases. Germline trimming cut 5 bases from V and 5 bases from J; bases unmatched to any gene: 5. Germline values: CDR1 WNHNN, CDR2 SYGVQD (reference sequence). The CDR3 sequence is 14 residues long. The CDR3 loop reads CASSFDRGLTEAFF. The CDR3 coding sequence is TGCGCCAGCAGTTTTGACAGGGGGCTTACTGAAGCTTTCTTT.

The chain uses TRBV6-6 and TRBJ1-6; D is ambiguous. Trimming took off 8 bases at V and 0 bases at J, with 5 bases between the two ends. The length of the CDR3 is 13 residues. Germline CDR1 is MNHNY and CDR2 is SVGAGI (reference sequence). CDR3 sequence: CASRFSYNSPLHF. CDR3 bases: TGTGCCAGCCGGTTCTCCTATAATTCACCCCTCCACTTT.

This clone occurred once. The J gene is TRBJ1-2, the V gene TRBV7-8; 8 bases are a match to TRBD1. Germline CDR1 is SGHVS and CDR2 is FQNEAQ. The V segment lost 6 bases and the J segment 4 bases; nucleotides outside the gene matches: 4. The CDR3 runs to 13 residues. This chain's CDR3 is CASRATGGYGYTF. CDR3 in DNA: TGTGCCAGCAGGGCTACAGGGGGCTATGGCTACACCTTC.

V usage is TRBV27 and J usage is TRBJ1-6; 8 bases map to TRBD1. V shed 5 bases and J 13 bases; nucleotides not matched to a gene: 10. This CDR3 has 14 amino acids. Germline V CDR1 and CDR2: MNHEY, SMNVEV (reference sequence). CDR3 coding DNA: TGTGCCAGCAGTCTAGGACAGGGCTTTAATCCCCTCCACTTT. This gives the protein CASSLGQGFNPLHF.

The chain recombines TRBV5-1 with TRBJ1-1; possibly TRBD1 for D (6 bases). With 0 bases removed from V and 5 bases from J, the gap between germline ends came to 14 bases. Looked up from germline, CDR1 is SGHRS and CDR2 is YFSETQ. The CDR3 has 15 amino acids. The CDR3 region is CASSLAGGRLTEAFF. The CDR3 coding sequence is TGCGCCAGCAGCTTGGCTGGGGGCAGGCTAACTGAAGCTTTCTTT.

The gene calls are TRBV27 and TRBJ1-1; 8 positions agree with TRBD1. Germline CDR1 and CDR2: MNHEY and SMNVEV (reference sequence). The CDR3 runs to 13 residues. With 9 bases clipped from V and 8 bases from J, the junction kept 11 bases outside the gene matches. CDR3 DNA sequence: TGTGCCAGACCTCGGACAGGGAAGCTCGAAGCTTTCTTT. Protein sequence: CARPRTGKLEAFF.

The chain has TRBV4-3 and TRBJ2-7; 13 bases line up with TRBD2. CDR3 length equals 18 residues. CDR1 is LGHNA and CDR2 is YSLEER in the germline V gene. V trimming: 2 bases; J trimming: 4 bases; junction bases outside the gene matches: 11. In nucleotides, the CDR3 is TGCGCCAGCAGCCAAAGGACTAGCGGGAGCGGCGATGAGTACGAGCAGTACTTC. This codes for CASSQRTSGSGDEYEQYF.

This chain joins TRBV7-9 and TRBJ1-1, with D maybe TRBD1 (5 bases). The V end lost 2 bases, the J end lost 4 bases, and 8 bases lay between the germline ends. CDR3 length equals 13 residues. Germline V gives CDR1 SEHNR, CDR2 FQNEAQ (reference sequence). CDR3 DNA sequence: TGTGCCAGCAGCTTAACAGGTTCCACTGAAGCTTTCTTT. This codes for CASSLTGSTEAFF. Filled out from reference TRBV7-9 and TRBJ1-1, the complete variable domain reads DTGVSQNPRHKITKRGQNVTFRCDPISEHNRLYWYRQTLGQGPEFLTYFQNEAQLEKSRLLSDRFSAERPKGSFSTLEIQRTEQGDSAMYLCASSLTGSTEAFFGQGTRLTVV.

In this sample, this clone turned up once. The J gene is TRBJ2-7, the V gene TRBV11-2; D unresolved. Per the germline V gene, CDR1 is SGHAT and CDR2 is FQNNGV. V lost 0 bases to trimming and J lost 3 bases, with 15 bases between them. The CDR3 spans 16 residues. CDR3 sequence reads: CASSLDGAYPVYEQYF. CDR3 DNA: TGTGCCAGCAGCTTAGATGGAGCCTATCCGGTCTACGAGCAGTACTTC.

This chain connects TRBV7-9 to TRBJ2-3; TRBD2 aligns across 8 bases. The CDR3 totals 15 residues. V lost 5 bases and J lost 5; bases outside the gene matches: 9. In germline, CDR1 is SEHNR, CDR2 FQNEAQ (reference sequence). The CDR3 reads CASSDRTGGRDTQYF. The CDR3 DNA reads as TGTGCCAGCAGCGACAGGACGGGGGGGAGAGATACGCAGTATTTT.

A single count supports this clone. The chain has TRBV7-6 and TRBJ1-5, with D hard to call. The CDR3 contains 15 residues. The germline CDR1 and CDR2 sequences are SGHVS and FNYEAQ. Deletions cut 1 base from V and 6 bases from J, with 13 bases between. Here the CDR3 reads CASSLGWGAGQPQHF. The CDR3 region has the DNA TGTGCCAGCAGCTTAGGGTGGGGAGCGGGTCAGCCCCAGCATTTT.

V is TRBV6-5 and J is TRBJ1-2, with D perhaps TRBD1 (5 bases). V lost 9 bases, J lost 3 bases, and 20 bases lay in between. Germline CDR1 is MNHEY and CDR2 is SVGAGI. The CDR3 covers 15 residues. CDR3 in amino acids: CASHEGGGSDYGYTF. CDR3 nucleotide sequence: TGTGCCAGTCACGAGGGCGGGGGATCAGACTATGGCTACACCTTC.

V is TRBV7-6 and J is TRBJ2-2; TRBD1 might be the D (6 bases). The CDR3 runs to 14 residues. V was clipped by 5 bases and J by 2 bases, with 9 bases between them. The germline V gene encodes CDR1 SGHVS and CDR2 FNYEAQ. DNA for the CDR3: TGTGCCAGCAGCAGGGACACCAACACCGGGGAGCTGTTTTTT. This gives the protein CASSRDTNTGELFF.

The chain uses TRBV12-5 and TRBJ2-2, with 11 bases fitting TRBD1. This CDR3 is 16 amino acids long. Germline V gene data show CDR1 as LGHNT and CDR2 as FRNRAP. V shed 2 bases and J 4 bases; nucleotides not matched to a gene: 3. For the CDR3, the DNA is TGTGCTAGTGGTTTGCGGACAGGGGGCAGCACCGGGGAGCTGTTTTTT. It yields the protein CASGLRTGGSTGELFF.

This clone was seen a handful of times. This chain links TRBV5-4 with TRBJ2-3, with D hard to call. The CDR3 loop spans 11 amino acids. Looked up from germline, CDR1 is SGHNT and CDR2 is YYREEE (reference sequence). V was cut by 1 base and J by 4 bases, with 1 base left in between. CDR3 in amino acids: CASSLSDTQYF. The CDR3 coding sequence is TGTGCCAGCAGCTTGTCAGATACGCAGTATTTT.